The 27 T cell receptor beta chains below all came from one sample that was sequenced in a study of control samples from healthy donors and cancer patients. The data were produced by immunoSEQ multiplex PCR, yet TCRdb's version contains in-frame clones alone and is incomplete. The sample lists 90,000 to 100,000 clones; roughly four fifths were seen once. The material sequenced was blood. The origin of the receptors is a man in his 60s in good health.

This clone was detected once. V usage is TRBV5-6 and J usage is TRBJ1-5; TRBD1 aligns across 9 bases. Germline-derived CDR1 and CDR2 are SGHDT and YYEEEE. CDR3 length: 13 residues. Trimming took 2 bases from V and 8 from J; bases not matched to a gene: 2. In DNA, the CDR3 is TGTGCCAGCAGCTTCGGACAGGGGAAGCCCCAGCATTTT. It encodes CASSFGQGKPQHF.

The V and J genes are TRBV18 and TRBJ1-4; TRBD1 matches 8 bases. This CDR3 spans 16 amino acids. Trimming removed 4 bases from V and 8 bases from J; junction bases left unmatched: 12. Germline V gene lookup returns CDR1 KGHSH and CDR2 LQKENI. CDR3 protein: CASSLKPGTGLEKLFF. CDR3 nucleotides: TGTGCCAGCTCACTAAAGCCCGGGACAGGACTAGAAAAACTGTTTTTT.

The chain carries TRBV18 and TRBJ2-3; D not resolved. V was clipped by 0 bases and J by 9 bases, with 10 bases between them. Germline V gene data show CDR1 as KGHSH and CDR2 as LQKENI. The length of the CDR3 is 13 residues. The CDR3 region is CASSPPPNLTQYF. The DNA of the CDR3 is TGTGCCAGCTCACCACCGCCAAATCTAACGCAGTATTTT.

V usage is TRBV5-1 and J usage is TRBJ2-5; D possibly matches TRBD1 or TRBD2 (6 bases each). The CDR3 contains 13 residues. Germline V CDR1 and CDR2: SGHRS, YFSETQ. V was shortened by 4 bases and J by 5 bases, with 12 bases between the two germline ends. CDR3 DNA sequence: TGCGCCAGCAGCGGGGGGCTTAGGGAGACCCAGTACTTC. Protein product: CASSGGLRETQYF.

V and J are TRBV9 and TRBJ2-3, with D hard to call. Per the germline V gene, CDR1 is SGDLS and CDR2 is YYNGEE. The CDR3 has 15 amino acids. Trimming pared 0 bases from V and 2 bases from J, leaving 10 bases between. CDR3 DNA: TGTGCCAGCAGCGTAGATCGAGGTTTCACAGATACGCAGTATTTT. Its protein is CASSVDRGFTDTQYF.

The CDR3 sequence is CASSQTAEILDTEAFF. The DNA of the CDR3 is TGTGCCAGCAGTCAAACGGCTGAGATTCTCGACACTGAAGCTTTCTTT. The chain couples TRBV28 to TRBJ1-1; no reliable D call. The germline gives CDR1 MDHEN, CDR2 SYDVKM. V was shortened by 5 bases and J by 3 bases, with 19 bases between the two germline ends. This CDR3 is built from 16 residues.

This chain's CDR3 is CASEWRGGGNTIYF. The CDR3 nucleotides are TGTGCCAGCGAATGGAGGGGCGGTGGAAACACCATATATTTT. This chain connects TRBV6-5 to TRBJ1-3; a weak D match, TRBD1 (5 bases). There are 14 residues in the CDR3. Trimming cost V 8 bases and J 3 bases, with 14 bases left between them. CDR1 MNHEY and CDR2 SVGAGI come from the germline V gene.

J is TRBJ1-6 and V is TRBV5-1, with 9 positions matching TRBD1. V was clipped by 4 bases and J by 10 bases; unmatched bases: 6. The germline V gene has CDR1 SGHRS and CDR2 YFSETQ. This CDR3 region has 14 residues. CDR3 loop: CASSVQGAQSPLHF. The CDR3 DNA reads TGCGCCAGCAGCGTACAGGGGGCTCAGTCACCCCTCCACTTT.

V gene TRBV10-3 combines with J gene TRBJ1-4, with TRBD1 as a possible D gene (5 bases). V was shortened by 8 bases and J by 8 bases, with 12 bases between the two germline ends. The CDR3 contains 12 residues. Germline V gene data show CDR1 as ENHRY and CDR2 as SYGVKD. The CDR3 protein is CAIAEGREKLFF. The CDR3 DNA sequence: TGTGCCATCGCGGAGGGACGGGAAAAACTGTTTTTT.

The DNA for the CDR3 is TGTGCCTGGAGGGGACGGACTAGCGGCCATTACGAGCAGTACTTC. Protein: CAWRGRTSGHYEQYF. V and J are TRBV30 and TRBJ2-7, with 10 nucleotides matching TRBD2. The V gene end was trimmed by 3 bases and the J gene end by 4 bases; junction bases not matched to a gene: 9. This CDR3 is 15 amino acids long. Germline V gene lookup returns CDR1 GTSNPN and CDR2 SVGIG (reference sequence).

V and J are TRBV27 and TRBJ2-5; 14 bases are shared with TRBD2. The ends lost 5 bases at V and 5 bases at J; junction bases unmatched: 13. The CDR3 contains 18 residues. The germline gives CDR1 MNHEY, CDR2 SMNVEV (reference sequence). CDR3 region: CASSPPTSGRGNAETQYF. The DNA for the CDR3 is TGTGCCAGCAGTCCCCCGACTAGCGGGAGGGGGAACGCGGAGACCCAGTACTTC.

This clone was counted between two and nine times. This sequence joins TRBV20-1 and TRBJ2-7; 7 bases match TRBD2. CDR3 length: 14 amino acids. V was pared by 3 bases and J by 0 bases, with 5 bases of the junction left unmatched. Germline assignment: CDR1 DFQATT and CDR2 SNEGSKA (reference sequence). The CDR3, as DNA: TGCAGTGCTAGTAGCGGGCATAACTCCTACGAGCAGTACTTC. Residues: CSASSGHNSYEQYF.

This chain connects TRBV5-1 to TRBJ1-2; 8 nucleotides align to TRBD1. V lost 4 bases, J lost 4 bases, and 6 bases stayed unmatched. This CDR3 has 14 amino acids. Germline V lookup: CDR1 SGHRS, CDR2 YFSETQ. The CDR3 coding sequence is TGCGCCAGCAGCCTTCCAGGGGGCACCTATGGCTACACCTTC. The encoded protein is CASSLPGGTYGYTF.

This chain connects TRBV5-1 to TRBJ1-3, with unresolved D. Germline lookup yields CDR1 SGHRS and CDR2 YFSETQ. The CDR3 totals 14 residues. V was shortened by 1 base and J by 1 base, with 6 bases between the two germline ends. CDR3 sequence: CASSLLGSGNTIYF. Here the CDR3 DNA reads TGCGCCAGCAGCTTGCTGGGTTCTGGAAACACCATATATTTT.

The rearrangement joins TRBV5-4 to TRBJ2-2; a possible D gene is TRBD1 (5 bases). The CDR3 has 15 amino acids. Trimming shortened V by 0 bases and J by 5 bases, and 11 bases separated the two germline ends. CDR1 and CDR2 (germline): SGHNT, YYREEE (reference sequence). The CDR3 reads CASSLAQGWTGELFF. The CDR3, as DNA: TGTGCCAGCAGCTTGGCGCAGGGTTGGACCGGGGAGCTGTTTTTT.

V and J are TRBV4-2 and TRBJ1-6, with D possibly being TRBD1 (5 bases). The V gene lost 0 bases and the J gene lost 10 bases, with 22 bases spanning the gap. Per germline, CDR1 LGHNA and CDR2 YNFKEQ. The length of the CDR3 is 18 residues. Here the CDR3 DNA reads TGTGCCAGCAGCCAAGATCCCTCGGGGCGCAATTCGGGGTCACCCCTCCACTTT. Encoded protein: CASSQDPSGRNSGSPLHF.

About this clone: This sample includes further DNA sequences coding for the same CDR3. The chain joins TRBV5-1 to TRBJ1-4; D might be TRBD1 (6 bases). This CDR3 region has 14 residues. Germline V gene sequence: CDR1 SGHRS, CDR2 YFSETQ. Trimming took 0 bases from V and 8 from J, leaving 11 bases between them. CDR3 sequence (DNA): TGCGCCAGCAGCTTGGACAGGGTAAACGAAAAACTGTTTTTT. Protein: CASSLDRVNEKLFF.

This clone came up a few times. J is TRBJ1-4 and V is TRBV30; the D is unclear. The CDR3 consists of 12 residues. Deletions cut 3 bases from V and 7 bases from J, with 9 bases between. CDR1 and CDR2 from the germline V gene are GTSNPN and SVGIG (reference sequence). The CDR3 DNA reads TGTGCCTGGAGCCCGCGTGGTGAAAAACTGTTTTTT. The encoded protein is CAWSPRGEKLFF.

This sequence joins TRBV12-3 or TRBV12-4 and TRBJ2-1; 10 nucleotides agree with TRBD2. The CDR3 totals 13 residues. V lost 4 bases, J lost 8 bases, and 2 bases stayed unmatched. This CDR3 is CASSYGLADEQFF. CDR3 sequence (DNA): TGTGCCAGCAGTTACGGACTAGCGGATGAGCAGTTCTTC.

The V gene is TRBV29-1, the J gene TRBJ2-7, with 9 bases identical to TRBD1. V was clipped by 4 bases and J by 5 bases; unmatched bases: 15. This CDR3 comprises 16 residues. Germline V CDR1 and CDR2: SQVTM, ANQGSEA. The CDR3 coding sequence is TGCAGCGTTGCCGCCTATCGCGGACAGGGGTCCAACGAGCAGTACTTC. Translated, it gives CSVAAYRGQGSNEQYF.

The CDR3 sequence is CANPPGTGFINQPQHF. Written as DNA, the CDR3 is TGTGCCAATCCCCCCGGGACAGGGTTCATCAATCAGCCCCAGCATTTT. The chain carries TRBV19 and TRBJ1-5, with 9 bases lining up with TRBD1. Germline V gives CDR1 LNHDA, CDR2 SQIVND (reference sequence). The CDR3 has 16 residues. The V gene end was trimmed by 10 bases and the J gene end by 3 bases; junction bases not matched to a gene: 13. Combining the CDR3 with reference TRBV19 and TRBJ1-5 gives the whole variable domain DGGITQSPKYLFRKEGQNVTLSCEQNLNHDAMYWYRQDPGQGLRLIYYSQIVNDFQKGDIAEGYSVSREKKESFPLTVTSAQKNPTAFYLCANPPGTGFINQPQHFGDGTRLSIL.

The chain is built from TRBV6-5 and TRBJ1-2, with D possibly TRBD1 on 5 matching bases. The germline CDR1 and CDR2 sequences are MNHEY and SVGAGI. The CDR3 spans 14 residues. The V end was cut by 5 bases, the J end by 4 bases, with 14 bases between. DNA of the CDR3: TGTGCCAGCAGTCCCCAGAGGGGAAGCTATGGCTACACCTTC. Its protein is CASSPQRGSYGYTF.

CDR3: CASSPQTGLTYEQYF. The CDR3 nucleotides are TGTGCCAGCAGCCCACAGACAGGACTCACCTACGAGCAGTACTTC. The V gene is TRBV7-8, the J gene TRBJ2-7, with D maybe TRBD1 (6 bases). Germline V lookup: CDR1 SGHVS, CDR2 FQNEAQ. This CDR3 has 15 amino acids. Deletions cut 5 bases from V and 2 bases from J, with 16 bases between. The variable domain in full, with the rest retrieved from reference TRBV7-8 and TRBJ2-7, is GAGVSQSPRYKVAKRGQDVALRCDPISGHVSLFWYQQALGQGPEFLTYFQNEAQLDKSGLPSDRFFAERPEGSVSTLKIQRTQQEDSAVYLCASSPQTGLTYEQYFGPGTRLTVT.

The chain combines TRBV6-5 with TRBJ1-2; D is unclear. This CDR3 contains 10 residues. Germline V gene sequence: CDR1 MNHEY, CDR2 SVGAGI. V was shortened by 8 bases and J by 7 bases, with 8 bases between the two germline ends. CDR3: CASGLVGYTF. The CDR3 region has the DNA TGTGCCAGCGGCCTGGTTGGCTACACCTTC.

About this clone: At one end the junction does not follow the germline gene, possibly because of a read error. This chain links TRBV6-5 with TRBJ2-7; 9 nucleotides align to TRBD2. CDR1 and CDR2 (germline): MNHEY, SVGAGI. This CDR3 has 15 amino acids. The DNA of the CDR3 is TGTGCCAGCAGCCCCAGGGCGCGGGAGGGGGATAGATTGAACTTC. Translated: CASSPRAREGDRLNF.

This rearrangement joins TRBV7-6 to TRBJ2-3, with 7 positions matching TRBD2. CDR3 size: 14 residues. The V and J ends lost 1 base and 4 bases, in that order; junction bases with no gene match: 2. CDR1 is SGHVS and CDR2 is FNYEAQ in the germline V gene. The CDR3 sequence: CASSLVGGSDTQYF. The CDR3 DNA reads as TGTGCCAGCAGCTTAGTCGGGGGGTCAGATACGCAGTATTTT.

The genes are TRBV2 and TRBJ2-3; 13 positions match TRBD2. The CDR3 totals 19 residues. CDR1 SNHLY and CDR2 FYNNEI come from the germline V gene. The V gene end was trimmed by 6 bases and the J gene end by 2 bases; junction bases not matched to a gene: 14. The CDR3 here is CASREPRTSGGGFTDTQYF. In DNA, the CDR3 is TGTGCCAGCAGGGAACCCCGGACTAGCGGGGGAGGCTTCACAGATACGCAGTATTTT.